A selection of T cell receptor beta chains follows, all from one sample in a study of spatial heterogeneity in lung cancer. TCRdb ran MiXCR on the 5' RACE reads and lists one entry per CDR3 protein. The sample includes some 120,000 distinct CDR3 sequences, 10% to 15% of them seen just once. Sequencing used PBMCs, obtained at follow-up. All receptors come from a male donor with early-stage non-small cell lung cancer. Each CDR3 is given with its conserved first and last residue. D genes are given only for firm matches. The listing skips clone size in some rows; elsewhere it reads once, few, many or a size class.

j_call: TRBJ1-1
d_call: .
clone_size: many
v_call: TRBV19
cdr3_nt: TGTGCCAGTAGTATAAACAGGGCCATGAACACTGAAGCTTTCTTT
cdr3_aa: CASSINRAMNTEAFF

j_call: TRBJ1-6
d_call: .
clone_size: .
v_call: TRBV7-9
cdr3_nt: TGTGCCAGCAGCTTCGACCTTTCGAATTCACCCCTCCACTTT
cdr3_aa: CASSFDLSNSPLHF

j_call: TRBJ2-3
d_call: TRBD2
clone_size: .
v_call: TRBV11-2
cdr3_nt: TGTGCCAGCAGCTCTAGCGGGGACTCGGTCGCAGATACGCAGTATTTT
cdr3_aa: CASSSSGDSVADTQYF

j_call: TRBJ1-5
d_call: .
clone_size: many
v_call: TRBV3-1
cdr3_nt: TGTGCCAGCAGCCAAGGAGAGGCTCGCGGTCAGCCCCAGCATTTT
cdr3_aa: CASSQGEARGQPQHF

j_call: TRBJ2-3
d_call: TRBD2
clone_size: .
v_call: TRBV7-3
cdr3_nt: TGTGCCAGCAGCCCACGGGGGGGGCCAACAGATACGCAGTATTTT
cdr3_aa: CASSPRGGPTDTQYF

j_call: TRBJ1-4
d_call: TRBD1
clone_size: .
v_call: TRBV5-6
cdr3_nt: TGTGCCAGCAGCTTCAAAGCGACAGGGGGCGAAAAACTGTTTTTT
cdr3_aa: CASSFKATGGEKLFF

j_call: TRBJ2-1
d_call: TRBD1
clone_size: .
v_call: TRBV18
cdr3_nt: TGTGCCAGCTCACCTGCTACAGGGGGCTACAATGAGCAGTTCTTC
cdr3_aa: CASSPATGGYNEQFF

j_call: TRBJ2-4
d_call: .
clone_size: .
v_call: TRBV6-5
cdr3_nt: TGTGCCAGCAGATCCAGCGGAAACATTCAGTACTTC
cdr3_aa: CASRSSGNIQYF

j_call: TRBJ2-5
d_call: .
clone_size: .
v_call: TRBV20-1
cdr3_nt: TGCAGTGCCAGCATCCAAGAGACCCAGTACTTC
cdr3_aa: CSASIQETQYF

j_call: TRBJ1-4
d_call: TRBD1
clone_size: .
v_call: TRBV28
cdr3_nt: TGTGCCAGCAGTCCTAATCCGGGACAGGGGAGGGAAAAACTGTTTTTT
cdr3_aa: CASSPNPGQGREKLFF

j_call: TRBJ2-7
d_call: TRBD1
clone_size: many
v_call: TRBV7-8
cdr3_nt: TGTGCCAGCAGCCAACGACAGGGGCTGGAGCAGTACTTC
cdr3_aa: CASSQRQGLEQYF

j_call: TRBJ2-2
d_call: .
clone_size: few
v_call: TRBV15
cdr3_nt: TGTGCCACCAGCAGTCCAGGCTCCGGGGAGCTGTTTTTT
cdr3_aa: CATSSPGSGELFF

j_call: TRBJ2-2
d_call: .
clone_size: few
v_call: TRBV11-2
cdr3_nt: TGTGCCAGCAGCTTAGACAGGGGTGGCACCGGGGAGCTGTTTTTT
cdr3_aa: CASSLDRGGTGELFF

j_call: TRBJ2-4
d_call: TRBD2
clone_size: few
v_call: TRBV7-9
cdr3_nt: TGTGCCAGCAGCAAGACTAGCGGGGGACTTAAAAACATTCAGTACTTC
cdr3_aa: CASSKTSGGLKNIQYF

j_call: TRBJ2-7
d_call: .
clone_size: few
v_call: TRBV7-9
cdr3_nt: TGTGCCAGCAGCTCGCCGGGACCCCTCTACGAGCAGTACTTC
cdr3_aa: CASSSPGPLYEQYF

j_call: TRBJ2-7
d_call: .
clone_size: .
v_call: TRBV6-6
cdr3_nt: TGTGCCAGCAAGACACCTGCCGGGGAGCAGTACTTC
cdr3_aa: CASKTPAGEQYF

j_call: TRBJ1-5
d_call: .
clone_size: .
v_call: TRBV20-1
cdr3_nt: TGCAGTGCTACCCGGGACGTCCATCAGCCCCAGCATTTT
cdr3_aa: CSATRDVHQPQHF

j_call: TRBJ1-5
d_call: .
clone_size: .
v_call: TRBV5-1
cdr3_nt: TGCGCCAGCAGCTCGGGCGGAGGAGATCAGCCCCAGCATTTT
cdr3_aa: CASSSGGGDQPQHF

j_call: TRBJ2-5
d_call: TRBD2
clone_size: .
v_call: TRBV6-1
cdr3_nt: TGTGCCAGCAGCCCGGGACTAGCGGGGGGGCCTGGAGAGACCCAGTACTTC
cdr3_aa: CASSPGLAGGPGETQYF

j_call: TRBJ1-1
d_call: .
clone_size: many
v_call: TRBV4-2
cdr3_nt: TGTGCCAGCAGCCCGTTCGCAAACACTGAAGCTTTCTTT
cdr3_aa: CASSPFANTEAFF

j_call: TRBJ1-5
d_call: .
clone_size: few
v_call: TRBV10-3
cdr3_nt: TGTGCCATCAGCCGGTCGGGGGCAGGCAGCAATCAGCCCCAGCATTTT
cdr3_aa: CAISRSGAGSNQPQHF

j_call: TRBJ2-7
d_call: TRBD1
clone_size: .
v_call: TRBV5-5
cdr3_nt: TGTGCCAGCAGGCGGACAGGGGCTTTAATCGAGCAGTACTTC
cdr3_aa: CASRRTGALIEQYF

j_call: TRBJ2-5
d_call: .
clone_size: .
v_call: TRBV18
cdr3_nt: TGTGCCAGCTCACCGTCGACCCAAGAGACCCAGTACTTC
cdr3_aa: CASSPSTQETQYF

j_call: TRBJ2-7
d_call: TRBD1
clone_size: few
v_call: TRBV18
cdr3_nt: TGTGCCAGCTCACCACCGGACAGGGCTTACGAGCAGTACTTC
cdr3_aa: CASSPPDRAYEQYF

j_call: TRBJ1-2
d_call: .
clone_size: .
v_call: TRBV12-3/TRBV12-4
cdr3_nt: TGTGCCAGCACCCTTGGATATGGCTACACCTTC
cdr3_aa: CASTLGYGYTF

j_call: TRBJ1-2
d_call: .
clone_size: few
v_call: TRBV7-9
cdr3_nt: TGTGCCAGCAGCTTATTGGGGGTAGTTAACTATGGCTACACCTTC
cdr3_aa: CASSLLGVVNYGYTF

j_call: TRBJ2-1
d_call: .
clone_size: many
v_call: TRBV11-3
cdr3_nt: TGTGCCAGCAGCCGAGGTTTTACCAATGAGCAGTTCTTC
cdr3_aa: CASSRGFTNEQFF

j_call: TRBJ1-5
d_call: .
clone_size: many
v_call: TRBV20-1
cdr3_nt: TGCAGTGCTAGAGATAGCGGATATAGCAATCAGCCCCAGCATTTT
cdr3_aa: CSARDSGYSNQPQHF

j_call: TRBJ2-1
d_call: .
clone_size: few
v_call: TRBV21-1
cdr3_nt: TGTGCCAGCAGCAAAGCTCCCCAGGGATATAAGAATGAGCAGTTCTTC
cdr3_aa: CASSKAPQGYKNEQFF

j_call: TRBJ2-3
d_call: TRBD1
clone_size: few
v_call: TRBV7-8
cdr3_nt: TGTGCCAGCAGCTCGGGACAGATTTTCACAGATACGCAGTATTTT
cdr3_aa: CASSSGQIFTDTQYF

j_call: TRBJ2-7
d_call: .
clone_size: many
v_call: TRBV5-1
cdr3_nt: TGCGCCAGCAGCTTGGTAGGGACCGGGACCTACGAGCAGTACTTC
cdr3_aa: CASSLVGTGTYEQYF

j_call: TRBJ2-3
d_call: .
clone_size: many
v_call: TRBV25-1
cdr3_nt: TGTGCCAGCACAGACCCCCTCACAGATACGCAGTATTTT
cdr3_aa: CASTDPLTDTQYF

j_call: TRBJ1-5
d_call: TRBD1
clone_size: few
v_call: TRBV5-5
cdr3_nt: TGTGCCAGCAGCGGCGGGACAGATCATCAGCCCCAGCATTTT
cdr3_aa: CASSGGTDHQPQHF

j_call: TRBJ1-2
d_call: .
clone_size: .
v_call: TRBV12-3/TRBV12-4
cdr3_nt: TGTGCCAGCAGATCCGCGCCGGCTAACTATGGCTACACCTTC
cdr3_aa: CASRSAPANYGYTF

j_call: TRBJ2-1
d_call: .
clone_size: many
v_call: TRBV7-2
cdr3_nt: TGTGCCAGCAGCTTAATAGGAGGCTCTCCCCCGCAGCATGAGCAGTTCTTC
cdr3_aa: CASSLIGGSPPQHEQFF

j_call: TRBJ1-4
d_call: .
clone_size: .
v_call: TRBV14
cdr3_nt: TGTGCCAGCAGCCAAGGACAGTATGAAAAACTGTTTTTT
cdr3_aa: CASSQGQYEKLFF

j_call: TRBJ2-7
d_call: TRBD1
clone_size: many
v_call: TRBV20-1
cdr3_nt: TGCAGTGCGGTACAGGGGAACGAGCAGTACTTC
cdr3_aa: CSAVQGNEQYF

j_call: TRBJ2-5
d_call: .
clone_size: few
v_call: TRBV25-1
cdr3_nt: TGTGCCAGCAGGGAAGGGTTCGGCCAAGAGACCCAGTACTTC
cdr3_aa: CASREGFGQETQYF

j_call: TRBJ1-5
d_call: .
clone_size: many
v_call: TRBV6-5
cdr3_nt: TGTGCCAGCAGGCCGGCAAGGGAAAGCAATCAGCCCCAGCATTTT
cdr3_aa: CASRPARESNQPQHF

j_call: TRBJ2-4
d_call: .
clone_size: .
v_call: TRBV5-6
cdr3_nt: TGTGCCAGCAGCTTTCGGCACGCGCTGGCCAAAAACATTCAGTACTTC
cdr3_aa: CASSFRHALAKNIQYF

j_call: TRBJ2-5
d_call: .
clone_size: many
v_call: TRBV28
cdr3_nt: TGTGCCAGCAGCCTAGGGGGGGCGGTTAAGACCCAGTACTTC
cdr3_aa: CASSLGGAVKTQYF

j_call: TRBJ1-1
d_call: .
clone_size: .
v_call: TRBV20-1
cdr3_nt: TGCAGTGCTAGCAGAGGGAAGACTGAAGCTTTCTTT
cdr3_aa: CSASRGKTEAFF

j_call: TRBJ1-2
d_call: TRBD1
clone_size: many
v_call: TRBV11-2
cdr3_nt: TGTGCCAGCAGCTCCGGGACAGGGAGATATGGCTACACCTTC
cdr3_aa: CASSSGTGRYGYTF

j_call: TRBJ2-7
d_call: TRBD2
clone_size: .
v_call: TRBV6-6
cdr3_nt: TGTGCCAGCAGTTACTCTCCGGGACTAGCCTTCGAGCAGTACTTC
cdr3_aa: CASSYSPGLAFEQYF

j_call: TRBJ1-1
d_call: TRBD1
clone_size: .
v_call: TRBV20-1
cdr3_nt: TGCAGTACCACTGACAGGGCGAACACTGAAGCTTTCTTT
cdr3_aa: CSTTDRANTEAFF

j_call: TRBJ2-3
d_call: .
clone_size: many
v_call: TRBV20-1
cdr3_nt: TGCAGTGCCCCCTCTAACACAGATACGCAGTATTTT
cdr3_aa: CSAPSNTDTQYF

j_call: TRBJ2-5
d_call: TRBD2
clone_size: few
v_call: TRBV19
cdr3_nt: TGTGCCAGTAGTAACTCAGGACTAGCGGGGGGTTCGGAGACCCAGTACTTC
cdr3_aa: CASSNSGLAGGSETQYF

j_call: TRBJ2-1
d_call: TRBD2
clone_size: many
v_call: TRBV29-1
cdr3_nt: TGCAGCCAGGGCGCGGGGGCCTACAATGAGCAGTTCTTC
cdr3_aa: CSQGAGAYNEQFF

j_call: TRBJ2-1
d_call: TRBD2
clone_size: .
v_call: TRBV4-1
cdr3_nt: TGCGCCAGCAGCCAAGTTCTAGCGGGGCACAATGAGCAGTTCTTC
cdr3_aa: CASSQVLAGHNEQFF

j_call: TRBJ2-2
d_call: TRBD2
clone_size: .
v_call: TRBV20-1
cdr3_nt: TGCAGTGCGCAGAAAGCGGGGGCTAACACCGGGGAGCTGTTTTTT
cdr3_aa: CSAQKAGANTGELFF

j_call: TRBJ1-5
d_call: .
clone_size: many
v_call: TRBV6-6
cdr3_nt: TGTGCCAGCAGTTTAAGGGAGTTAAGGGCTCAGCCCCAGCATTTT
cdr3_aa: CASSLRELRAQPQHF